These 25 T cell receptor beta chains came from one sample sequenced in a study of CD8 T cells in ankylosing spondylitis. TCRdb reprocessed the 5' RACE reads with MiXCR, giving one entry per CDR3 protein. This table holds about 200,000 distinct CDR3 sequences, roughly 25% found once. The sequenced sample consisted of blood, either unsorted or a sorted T cell fraction (not recorded which). These receptors were obtained from a male donor with ankylosing spondylitis or in good health (not recorded which).

This clonotype has just a few counts. The chain is built from TRBV7-6 and TRBJ2-1; tentatively, D is TRBD1 or TRBD2 (5 bases each). Germline lookup yields CDR1 SGHVS and CDR2 FNYEAQ. V lost 1 base to trimming and J lost 4 bases, with 11 bases between them. The length of the CDR3 is 15 residues. Here the CDR3 DNA reads TGTGCCAGCAGCTTAGTTCCAGGGAGTTACAATGAGCAGTTCTTC. Its translation is CASSLVPGSYNEQFF.

Of note for this clonotype: Since a much larger clone is just one base distant, this may be a read error. The chain is built from TRBV4-2 and TRBJ2-3; tentative D call: TRBD1 (5 bases). Per the germline V gene, CDR1 is LGHNA and CDR2 is YNFKEQ. This CDR3 contains 15 residues. The V end lost 1 base, the J end lost 3 bases, and 11 bases lay between the germline ends. DNA of the CDR3: TGTGCCAGCAGCCAAGTTCCTGCAGGGACAGATACGCAGTATTTT. It translates to CASSQVPAGTDTQYF.

To note about this clonotype: At one of its ends the junction is not consistent with the germline gene, which may arise from a read error. V gene TRBV20-1 combines with J gene TRBJ1-2; TRBD1 agrees at 10 bases. Germline loops: CDR1 DFQATT, CDR2 SNEGSKA (reference sequence). This CDR3 comprises 12 residues. The CDR3 loop reads CSAKGQGYGNTF. The CDR3 DNA follows: TGCAGTGCCAAGGGACAGGGGTATGGCAACACCTTC.

The rearrangement joins TRBV7-3 to TRBJ2-1; D is perhaps TRBD2 (5 bases). This CDR3 region has 11 residues. Trimming left V 4 bases short and J 8 bases short, with 6 bases between. Per germline, CDR1 SGHTA and CDR2 FQGTGA. CDR3 residues: CASSSGDEQFF. CDR3 nucleotide sequence: TGTGCCAGCAGCTCCGGGGATGAGCAGTTCTTC.

This clonotype was picked up one time. Being one base from a much bigger clone, this may be a read error. CDR3 in amino acids: CASRWAGEDSPLHF. The DNA for the CDR3 is TGCGCCAGCAGGTGGGCAGGTGAGGATTCACCCCTCCACTTT. The chain recombines TRBV5-1 with TRBJ1-6, with D unclear. V was shortened by 5 bases and J by 8 bases, with 14 bases between the two germline ends. CDR3 size: 14 residues. Germline V gene lookup returns CDR1 SGHRS and CDR2 YFSETQ.

Of note for this clonotype: A much larger clone is a single base away; this may be a read error. The CDR3 ends on some other residue instead of the conserved phenylalanine or tryptophan, so this is likely a read error. The chain links TRBV12-3 or TRBV12-4 to TRBJ2-1, with D possibly being TRBD1 or TRBD2 (5 bases each). The CDR3 is 16 amino acids. V lost 3 bases and J lost 9, with 21 bases in between. The CDR3 loop reads CASSFRPGQAVSEQFL. The CDR3 nucleotides read TGTGCCAGCAGTTTCAGGCCGGGGCAGGCCGTCAGTGAGCAGTTCCTC.

This clonotype was seen at least ten times. This sequence joins TRBV5-1 and TRBJ2-7; 7 bases agree with TRBD2. Trimming removed 4 bases from V and 4 bases from J; junction bases left unmatched: 11. In germline, CDR1 is SGHRS, CDR2 YFSETQ. The length of the CDR3 is 15 residues. CDR3 residues: CASSAGEGLIYEQYF. CDR3 sequence (DNA): TGCGCCAGCAGCGCGGGGGAGGGCTTGATATACGAGCAGTACTTC. The full variable domain, with the rest looked up from reference TRBV5-1 and TRBJ2-7, is KAGVTQTPRYLIKTRGQQVTLSCSPISGHRSVSWYQQTPGQGLQFLFEYFSETQRNKGNFPGRFSGRQFSNSRSEMNVSTLELGDSALYLCASSAGEGLIYEQYFGPGTRLTVT.

The chain is built from TRBV20-1 and TRBJ2-6; D unresolved. This CDR3 comprises 14 residues. In germline, CDR1 is DFQATT, CDR2 SNEGSKA (reference sequence). Trimming shortened V by 6 bases and J by 0 bases, and 9 bases separated the two germline ends. Written as DNA, the CDR3 is TGCAGTGCGACGTATAGCTCTGGGGCCAACGTCCTGACTTTC. Translation gives CSATYSSGANVLTF.

This chain connects TRBV9 to TRBJ2-3; D is possibly TRBD1 or TRBD2 (5 bases each). Per germline, CDR1 SGDLS and CDR2 YYNGEE. The CDR3 extends over 15 amino acids. Deletions cut 4 bases from V and 3 bases from J, with 15 bases between. This CDR3 is CASSPIGAKTDTQYF. The CDR3 region has the DNA TGTGCCAGCAGCCCCATCGGGGCGAAGACAGATACGCAGTATTTT.

This clonotype has at least ten counts. The V gene is TRBV9, the J gene TRBJ2-7; TRBD2 matches 7 bases. The CDR3 is 15 residues long. Germline CDR1 reads SGDLS; CDR2 reads YYNGEE. V shed 4 bases, J shed 2 bases, and the junction held 9 bases outside the gene matches. DNA for the CDR3: TGTGCCAGCAGCCCCGGTCGGAGCGGGACCTACGAGCAGTACTTC. Protein sequence: CASSPGRSGTYEQYF.

This clonotype was picked up many times. This chain uses TRBV11-2 with TRBJ2-7; D possibly corresponds to TRBD1 (7 bases). The length of the CDR3 is 14 residues. Germline lookup yields CDR1 SGHAT and CDR2 FQNNGV. V dropped 7 bases and J dropped 3 bases, with 16 bases sitting between them. DNA of the CDR3: TGTGCCAGCACCTCAGGGGGGCAGAACTACGAGCAGTACTTC. Protein sequence: CASTSGGQNYEQYF.

A few counts support this clonotype. The rearrangement links TRBV20-1 to TRBJ2-2, with 7 bases fitting TRBD2. Germline CDR1 is DFQATT and CDR2 is SNEGSKA (reference sequence). Trimming cost V 7 bases and J 0 bases; bases outside gene matches: 5. The CDR3 has 14 residues. The CDR3 loop is CSGNGLANTGELFF. DNA for the CDR3: TGCAGTGGAAATGGACTAGCGAACACCGGGGAGCTGTTTTTT.

The table lists this clonotype with a few counts. The V and J genes are TRBV29-1 and TRBJ2-7, with D maybe TRBD1 (6 bases). Germline lookup yields CDR1 SQVTM and CDR2 ANQGSEA. The CDR3 has 13 residues. Trimming stripped 7 bases from V and 1 base from J, with 14 bases between. CDR3 sequence: CSAQGLGSYEQYF. CDR3 DNA sequence: TGCAGCGCACAGGGATTAGGGTCCTACGAGCAGTACTTC.

This clonotype appeared once. V usage is TRBV4-3 and J usage is TRBJ2-1; D gene unclear. The CDR3 contains 15 residues. Germline values: CDR1 LGHNA, CDR2 YSLEER. V shed 0 bases and J shed 4 bases, with 10 bases lying between them. CDR3 nucleotide sequence: TGCGCCAGCAGCCAAGATCTCGTGGGATACAATGAGCAGTTCTTC. Protein sequence: CASSQDLVGYNEQFF.

This clonotype was seen more than once but under ten times. The gene calls are TRBV5-5 and TRBJ2-7, with 10 bases aligning to TRBD2. CDR3 length: 17 amino acids. Trimming cost V 2 bases and J 2 bases; bases outside gene matches: 10. Germline loops: CDR1 SGHKS, CDR2 YYEKEE (reference sequence). This chain's CDR3 is CASSFLPLAGDTYEQYF. CDR3 coding DNA: TGTGCCAGCAGCTTCCTGCCCCTAGCGGGGGATACCTACGAGCAGTACTTC.

Turning to this clonotype: Being one base from a much bigger clone, this may be a read error. V and J are TRBV5-1 and TRBJ2-5; D might be TRBD1 (5 bases). Trimming left V 4 bases short and J 1 base short, with 11 bases between. Germline values: CDR1 SGHRS, CDR2 YFSETQ. The CDR3 is 14 residues long. In DNA form, the CDR3 reads TGCGCCAGCAGCCCTGACAGCAGCCAAGAGACCCAGTACTTC. This translates into CASSPDSSQETQYF.

This clonotype was seen ten or more times. The chain uses TRBV28 and TRBJ2-2; 7 bases are shared with TRBD1. Trimming at V came to 6 bases and at J to 1 base, leaving 2 bases not matched to a gene. Germline CDR1 reads MDHEN; CDR2 reads SYDVKM. The CDR3 sequence is 14 residues long. Here the CDR3 reads CASSRDRNTGELFF. CDR3 bases: TGTGCCAGCAGCCGGGACAGGAACACCGGGGAGCTGTTTTTT.

This clonotype was counted many times. J is TRBJ2-7 and V is TRBV27; 9 positions match TRBD1. The germline gives CDR1 MNHEY, CDR2 SMNVEV (reference sequence). The CDR3 has 15 residues. The J segment lost 2 bases and the V segment lost 6 bases, leaving 8 bases of the junction unmatched. The chain's CDR3 is CASRSPGQGTYEQYF. The CDR3 DNA reads TGTGCCAGCAGGAGTCCGGGACAGGGAACCTACGAGCAGTACTTC.

This clonotype was detected a few times. The rearrangement links TRBV6-5 to TRBJ2-3; 7 positions agree with TRBD2. The trim removed 8 bases at V and 6 bases at J, leaving 2 bases unmatched. Germline V gives CDR1 MNHEY, CDR2 SVGAGI. The CDR3 is 11 residues long. The CDR3 DNA follows: TGTGCCAGCGGGGGGGGGGATACGCAGTATTTT. Encoded protein: CASGGGDTQYF.

This clonotype was detected many times. V and J are TRBV4-2 and TRBJ2-1, with 7 bases aligning to TRBD2. This CDR3 has 18 residues. Germline-derived CDR1 and CDR2 are LGHNA and YNFKEQ. The V segment lost 0 bases and the J segment 9 bases; nucleotides outside the gene matches: 17. For the CDR3, the DNA is TGTGCCAGCAGCCAAGAGGGGGGGAGCGGGGTGGGGCCTCCTGAGCAGTTCTTC. Protein: CASSQEGGSGVGPPEQFF.

There are a few counts of this clonotype. The chain joins TRBV12-3 or TRBV12-4 to TRBJ2-1, with D tentatively TRBD2 (6 bases). The CDR3 is 11 amino acids. V was pared by 2 bases and J by 10 bases, with 6 bases between. CDR3 amino acids: CASSLSGEQFF. The CDR3 bases are TGTGCCAGCAGTTTAAGCGGGGAGCAGTTCTTC.

This clonotype occurred many times. The chain couples TRBV5-6 to TRBJ1-2; maybe TRBD1 (6 bases). The length of the CDR3 is 13 residues. V lost 4 bases, J lost 6 bases, and 13 bases lay in between. Germline loops: CDR1 SGHDT, CDR2 YYEEEE. This CDR3 reads CASSDSGGNGYTF. In DNA, the CDR3 is TGTGCCAGCAGCGATAGCGGGGGCAATGGCTACACCTTC.

The chain employs TRBV5-4 and TRBJ2-7; TRBD2 agrees at 9 bases. This CDR3 has 15 amino acids. J was trimmed by 0 bases and V by 2 bases; bases with no gene match: 3. Germline values: CDR1 SGHNT, CDR2 YYREEE (reference sequence). The CDR3 here is CASSLYSGSSYEQYF. Written as DNA, the CDR3 is TGTGCCAGCAGCTTATATAGCGGGAGCTCCTACGAGCAGTACTTC.

This clonotype has at least ten counts. The V gene is TRBV4-3, the J gene TRBJ2-3, with 10 bases matching TRBD2. The CDR3 length is 18 residues. The V gene's germline CDR1 is LGHNA and CDR2 YSLEER. The trim removed 0 bases at V and 0 bases at J, leaving 6 bases unmatched. The CDR3 sequence is CASSQESSGGGSTDTQYF. The CDR3 DNA sequence: TGCGCCAGCAGCCAAGAGTCTAGCGGGGGAGGTAGCACAGATACGCAGTATTTT.

This clonotype was seen many times. V gene TRBV10-3 combines with J gene TRBJ2-5, with a possible D match to TRBD2 (6 bases). V lost 10 bases to trimming and J lost 6 bases, with 21 bases between them. The CDR3 sequence is 14 residues long. Germline V gene data show CDR1 as ENHRY and CDR2 as SYGVKD. The CDR3 protein is CATKSDGSIKTQYF. CDR3 in DNA: TGTGCCACCAAAAGCGACGGGAGTATTAAGACCCAGTACTTC.